This is a list of T cell receptor beta chains from one sample in a study of blood T cell repertoires in COVID-19. The table came from immunoSEQ multiplex PCR; TCRdb's copy has only in-frame clones and leaves some out. The data hold some 330,000 clones, with around 89% observed a single time. Source material: peripheral blood. The receptors shown here come from a woman in her fifties or sixties with active or convalescent COVID-19. Each CDR3 is given with its conserved first and last residue. Each record gives: D gene, clone size, J gene, V gene, CDR3 length, CDR3 protein, CDR3 DNA. A D gene is named only where the DNA matches it firmly. Some rows mark clone size as missing; the rest say once, few, many or name a class of expanded clone.

. . TRBJ1-3 TRBV7-8 16 CASSPRTMAGRNTIYF TGTGCCAGCAGCCCCCGGACAATGGCCGGTCGGAACACCATATATTTT
. . TRBJ1-6 TRBV4-3 18 CASSQDLDVTGKFSPLHF TGCGCCAGCAGCCAAGACCTAGATGTTACAGGGAAGTTTTCACCCCTCCACTTT
. . TRBJ1-1 TRBV5-1 16 CASSLGGGPRGTEAFF TGCGCCAGCAGCTTGGGGGGTGGACCTCGGGGCACTGAAGCTTTCTTT
. . TRBJ2-7 TRBV10-3 15 CAISESDAGFYEQYF TGTGCCATCAGTGAGTCCGACGCAGGGTTCTACGAGCAGTACTTC
. . TRBJ1-5 TRBV6-1 16 CASSEGAPGLNQPQHF TGTGCCAGCAGTGAAGGGGCGCCAGGCCTAAATCAGCCCCAGCATTTT
TRBD2 few TRBJ2-1 TRBV28 17 CASSSPGGRVNRNEQFF TGTGCCAGCAGTTCGCCCGGCGGGAGGGTCAATAGGAATGAGCAGTTCTTC
TRBD1 . TRBJ2-3 TRBV7-2 15 CASTPVGQGTDTQYF TGTGCCAGCACCCCTGTAGGACAGGGGACAGATACGCAGTATTTT
TRBD1 . TRBJ1-1 TRBV7-9 18 CASSLVGWTGVPLREAFF TGTGCCAGCAGCTTAGTCGGGTGGACAGGAGTCCCATTGAGAGAAGCTTTCTTT
TRBD1 . TRBJ1-2 TRBV6-4 17 CASSDSSQGANGYGYTF TGTGCCAGCAGTGACTCTTCTCAGGGGGCTAACGGGTATGGCTACACCTTC
TRBD2 . TRBJ2-1 TRBV6-2/TRBV6-3 14 CASSYFSGGNEQFF TGTGCCAGCAGTTATTTTAGCGGGGGAAATGAGCAGTTCTTC
TRBD1 . TRBJ1-1 TRBV30 15 CAWSPGQGVNTEAFF TGTGCCTGGAGTCCTGGACAGGGTGTGAACACTGAAGCTTTCTTT